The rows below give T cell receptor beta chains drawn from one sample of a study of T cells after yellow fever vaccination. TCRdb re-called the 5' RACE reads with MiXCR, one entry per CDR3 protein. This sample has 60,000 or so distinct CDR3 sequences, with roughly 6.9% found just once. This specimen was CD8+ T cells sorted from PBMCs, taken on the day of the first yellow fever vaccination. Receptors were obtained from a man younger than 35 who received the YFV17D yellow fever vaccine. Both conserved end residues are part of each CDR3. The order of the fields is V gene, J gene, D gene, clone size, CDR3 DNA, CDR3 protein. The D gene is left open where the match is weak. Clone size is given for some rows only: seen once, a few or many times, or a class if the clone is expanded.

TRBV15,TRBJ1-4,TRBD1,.,TGTGCCACCAGCGGGACAGGGAGGGGTGAAAAACTGTTTTTT,CATSGTGRGEKLFF
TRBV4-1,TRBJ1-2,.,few,TGCGCCAGCAGCCAAGGGGGAAACTATGGCTACACCTTC,CASSQGGNYGYTF
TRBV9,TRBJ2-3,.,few,TGTGCCAGCAGCGGATTGACTACCCCCGCAGATACGCAGTATTTT,CASSGLTTPADTQYF
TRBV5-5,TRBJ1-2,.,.,TGTGCCAGCAGCTTAAATCGGACAGATGGCTACACCTTC,CASSLNRTDGYTF
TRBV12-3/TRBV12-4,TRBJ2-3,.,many,TGTGCCAGCAGTAAGGAAGATACGCAGTATTTT,CASSKEDTQYF
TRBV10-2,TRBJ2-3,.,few,TGCGCCAGCAATAGGGAGGCGGAGGATCGAGGCACGCAGTATTTT,CASNREAEDRGTQYF
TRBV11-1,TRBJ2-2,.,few,TGTGCCAGCAGCGCTGGGACCGGGGAGCTGTTTTTT,CASSAGTGELFF
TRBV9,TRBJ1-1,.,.,TGTGCCAGCAGCGCGGGACCCGGAACTGAAGCTTTCTTT,CASSAGPGTEAFF
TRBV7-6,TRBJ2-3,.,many,TGTGCCAGCAGCTTAGCCGGGTACACAGATACGCAGTATTTT,CASSLAGYTDTQYF
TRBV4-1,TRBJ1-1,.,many,TGCGCCAGCAGCCAACGGGACGATTGGTTCACTGAAGCTTTCTTT,CASSQRDDWFTEAFF
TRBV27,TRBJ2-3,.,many,TGTGCCAGCAGCCTCCAGTTGGGTTTCACAGATACGCAGTATTTT,CASSLQLGFTDTQYF
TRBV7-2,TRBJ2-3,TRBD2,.,TGTGCCAGCAGCCCTGGGACTAGCGTAAGAGATACGCAGTATTTT,CASSPGTSVRDTQYF
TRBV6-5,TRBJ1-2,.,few,TGTGCCAGCAGTTACGGCAGAGCCCGTTATGGCTACACCTTC,CASSYGRARYGYTF
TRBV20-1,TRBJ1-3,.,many,TGCAGTGCTAGAGATCTAAACTCTGGAAACACCATATATTTT,CSARDLNSGNTIYF
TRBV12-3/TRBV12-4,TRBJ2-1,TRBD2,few,TGTGCCAGCAGGTCTAGCGGGGGGGTGTTTCATGAGCAGTTCTTC,CASRSSGGVFHEQFF
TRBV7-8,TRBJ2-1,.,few,TGTGCCAGCAGGGTACGGGGTAACTACAATGAGCAGTTCTTC,CASRVRGNYNEQFF
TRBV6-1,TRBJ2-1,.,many,TGTGCCAGCAGACCCACAAGAGGGGGGATTCACTGCTTC,CASRPTRGGIHCF
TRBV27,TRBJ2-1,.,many,TGTGCCAGCAGTTTGGCAGGGTTCTCGCCGACCTACAATGAGCAGTTCTTC,CASSLAGFSPTYNEQFF
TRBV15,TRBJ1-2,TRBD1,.,TGTGCCACCAGAGGAATCGGGACAGGGGGGACAGATGGCTACACCTTC,CATRGIGTGGTDGYTF
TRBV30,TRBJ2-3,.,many,TGTGCCTGGAGTGTTAGCCCGGGTGGCACAGATACGCAGTATTTT,CAWSVSPGGTDTQYF
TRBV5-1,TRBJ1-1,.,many,TGCGCCAGCAGCTCAGGGGTCCTTACTACTGAAGCTTTCTTT,CASSSGVLTTEAFF
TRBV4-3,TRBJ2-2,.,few,TGCGCCAGCAGCCCTAGCCAGCACAAACCTCTCAACACCGGGGAGCTGTTTTTT,CASSPSQHKPLNTGELFF
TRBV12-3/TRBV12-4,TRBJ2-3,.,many,TGTGCCAGCAGTTTTTACTTCCCATATAGCGGAGGCACAGATACGCAGTATTTT,CASSFYFPYSGGTDTQYF
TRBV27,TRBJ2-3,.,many,TGTGCCAGCGGGGGACTCAGGGCCGTCGATACGCAGTATTTT,CASGGLRAVDTQYF
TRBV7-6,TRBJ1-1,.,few,TGTGCCAGCAGGCCGCGAAGTGGGGCGGAGGCTTTCTTT,CASRPRSGAEAFF
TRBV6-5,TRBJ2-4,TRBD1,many,TGTGCCAGCAGTTACCGGCAGGGGGACATTCAGTACTTC,CASSYRQGDIQYF
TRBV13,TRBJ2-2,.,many,TGTGCCAGCAGCCCGGGGGGATGGACAGGCCCCTCGAACACCGGGGAGCTGTTTTTT,CASSPGGWTGPSNTGELFF
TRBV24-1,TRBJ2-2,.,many,TGTGCCACCAGTGATCAGACGGTCACCGGGGAGCTGTTTTTT,CATSDQTVTGELFF
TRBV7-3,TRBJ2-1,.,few,TGTGCCAGCAGCTTCACCGCGGGAAGCGTTAATGAGCAGTTCTTC,CASSFTAGSVNEQFF
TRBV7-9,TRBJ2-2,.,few,TGTGCCAGCAGCTTAGAGAGGGACACCGGGGAGCTGTTTTTT,CASSLERDTGELFF
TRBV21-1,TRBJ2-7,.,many,TGTGCCAGCAGCAGCCTAAGGGAGACCTACGAGCAGTACTTC,CASSSLRETYEQYF
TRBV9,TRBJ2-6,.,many,TGTGCCAGCAGCGTAGATCCCCGATACTCTGGGGCCAACGTCCTGACTTTC,CASSVDPRYSGANVLTF
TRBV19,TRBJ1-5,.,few,TGTGCCAGTAGTAAGCTTTATAGCAATCAGCCCCAGCATTTT,CASSKLYSNQPQHF
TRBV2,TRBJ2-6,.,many,TGTGCCAGCAGTCCCAGGTGGAGCTCTGGGGCCAACGTCCTGACTTTC,CASSPRWSSGANVLTF
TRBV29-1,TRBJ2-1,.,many,TGCAGCGTTGACGCCTACAATGAGCAGTTCTTC,CSVDAYNEQFF
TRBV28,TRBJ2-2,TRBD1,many,TGTGCCAGCAGTTCTACAGGGGAAACGAACACCGGGGAGCTGTTTTTT,CASSSTGETNTGELFF
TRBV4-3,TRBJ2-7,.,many,TGCGCCAGCAGCCAAGATACGGGGATCCTATACGAGCAGTACTTC,CASSQDTGILYEQYF
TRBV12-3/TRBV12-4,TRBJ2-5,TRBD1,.,TGTGCCAGCAGTTTAGGCAGGGGGCCGGGGCGGGGGACCCAGTACTTC,CASSLGRGPGRGTQYF
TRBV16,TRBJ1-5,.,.,TGTGCCAGCAGCCATTCAAATTCAGGGAATCAGCCCCAGCATTTT,CASSHSNSGNQPQHF
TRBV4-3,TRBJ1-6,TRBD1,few,TGCGCCAGCAGCCAACTCACAGGGGATAATTCACCCCTCCACTTT,CASSQLTGDNSPLHF
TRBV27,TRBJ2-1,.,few,TGTGCCAGCAGCCGATACGTAAGCTCCTACAATGAGCAGTTCTTC,CASSRYVSSYNEQFF
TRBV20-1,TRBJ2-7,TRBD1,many,TGCAGTGCTAGAGATTCAGGGGGCTACGAGCAGTACTTC,CSARDSGGYEQYF
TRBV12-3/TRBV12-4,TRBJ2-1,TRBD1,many,TGTGCCAGCAGTTCACCCGACAGGGTGGTTGACAATGAGCAGTTCTTC,CASSSPDRVVDNEQFF
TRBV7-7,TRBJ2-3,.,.,TGTGCTAGCAGTTTGGGTGTAATAGGACAAGATACGCAGTATTTT,CASSLGVIGQDTQYF